This TCR beta chain was profiled in a study of vaccination and CD4 T cells after COVID-19. Study-wide context: Sampling after COVID took place at a median of about 98 days (range 35 to 161) following diagnosis.

Documented treatment: roughly 10-day PBMC culture with coronavirus spike peptide pools or control peptides (ViraFEST assay). CD4+ T cells of the unexposed donor were collected before the COVID-19 pandemic (2011-2018). The CDR3 runs to 16 residues. Trimming took 4 bases from V and 5 from J; bases not matched to a gene: 14. CDR1 SGDLS and CDR2 YYNGEE come from the germline V gene. Turning to this clonotype: Its antigen is currently unknown.

Once obtained from cultured CD4+ T cells, the DNA was sequenced using the Oncomine TCR Beta short-read assay. In TCRdb, the PCR reads were re-called with MiXCR into one record per CDR3 protein. The table records about 7,400 distinct CDR3 sequences, 35% of them present only once. This TCR was sampled from a human donor in good health. The sequencing sample was made of CD4+ T cells from blood, cultured in vitro. The chain carries TRBV9 and TRBJ2-5; 7 bases are a match to TRBD2. The CDR3 DNA follows: TGTGCCAGCAGCCAAAACGGACTAGGTGGTGAGGAGACCCAGTACTTC. Encoded protein: CASSQNGLGGEETQYF.